This TCR beta chain was sequenced in a study of T cells in Graves' hyperthyroidism and ophthalmopathy. Enrolled ophthalmopathy patients presented with a Clinical Activity Score of at least 3, a NOSPECS grade of at least 4, and disease duration under 3 months. Exclusions: uncontrolled infection, other autoimmune disease, pregnancy, lactation. RNA transcripts gave rise to amplified TCR beta CDR3 regions. Researchers ran a first-round RT-PCR on the TCR CDR3 using the HTBI primer set. TCRdb reprocessed the multiplex PCR reads with MiXCR, giving one entry per CDR3 protein. The table includes fewer than 700,000 distinct CDR3 sequences, approximately 17% detected once. V trimming: 1 base; J trimming: 8 bases; junction bases outside the gene matches: 7. CDR1 is LGHNT and CDR2 is FRNRAP in the germline V gene. The CDR3 is made up of 14 amino acids. This clonotype has more than one count but fewer than ten.

The chain is built from TRBV12-5 and TRBJ1-2; 7 bases line up with TRBD1. The sequencing input was blood. The sequence derives from a woman aged 18-29 years with Graves' ophthalmopathy. CDR3: CASGLARDRDGYTF. In DNA, the CDR3 is TGTGCTAGTGGTTTGGCCAGAGACAGGGACGGCTACACCTTC.